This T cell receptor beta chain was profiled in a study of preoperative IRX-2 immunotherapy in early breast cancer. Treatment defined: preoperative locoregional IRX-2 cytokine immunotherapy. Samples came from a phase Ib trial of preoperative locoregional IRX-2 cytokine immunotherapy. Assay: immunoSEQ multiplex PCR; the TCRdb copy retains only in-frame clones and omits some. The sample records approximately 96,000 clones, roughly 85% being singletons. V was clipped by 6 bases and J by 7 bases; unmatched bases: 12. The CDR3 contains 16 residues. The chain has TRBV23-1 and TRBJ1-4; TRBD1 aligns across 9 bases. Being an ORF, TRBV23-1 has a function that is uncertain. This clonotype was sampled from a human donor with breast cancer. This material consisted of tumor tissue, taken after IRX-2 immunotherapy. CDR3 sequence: CASSQPPGTGSEKLFF. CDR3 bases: TGCGCCAGCAGCCAACCCCCCGGGACAGGGAGTGAAAAACTGTTTTTT.